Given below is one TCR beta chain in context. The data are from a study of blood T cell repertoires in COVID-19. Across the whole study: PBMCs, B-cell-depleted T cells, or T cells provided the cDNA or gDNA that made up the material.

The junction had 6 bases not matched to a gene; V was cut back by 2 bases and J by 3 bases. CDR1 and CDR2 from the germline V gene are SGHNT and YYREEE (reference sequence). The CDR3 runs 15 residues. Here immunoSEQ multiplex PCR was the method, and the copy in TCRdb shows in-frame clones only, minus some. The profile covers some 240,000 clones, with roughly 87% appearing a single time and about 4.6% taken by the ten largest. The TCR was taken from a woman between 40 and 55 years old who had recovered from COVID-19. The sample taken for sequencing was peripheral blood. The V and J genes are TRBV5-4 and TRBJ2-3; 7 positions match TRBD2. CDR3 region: CASSLNQAGTDTQYF. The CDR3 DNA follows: TGTGCCAGCAGCTTAAACCAAGCGGGGACAGATACGCAGTATTTT.